This record concerns one TCR beta chain sequence. This entry belongs to a study of T cell clusters in autoimmune cytopenias. Study details: Healthy control donors averaged around 50 years of age, with a median of roughly 64 years.

The germline CDR1 and CDR2 sequences are LNHNV and YYDKDF (reference sequence). This CDR3 comprises 15 residues. About 37,500 genome equivalents of blood DNA were amplified for TRB. TRB was amplified by touch-down multiplex PCR, primer pools A and B combined. TCRdb reanalyzed the multiplex PCR reads and collapses them to one entry per CDR3 protein, without DNA. This sample contains about 6,700 distinct CDR3 sequences. The same sample was also studied in work on T cell repertoires in aging, cancer and after chemotherapy. That source adds: Donor ages fell into six groups from 30 or younger up to 70 or older. These repertoire data do not allow conclusions about immunological memory after chemotherapy.

This chain connects TRBV15 to TRBJ1-5. Sequencing was performed on peripheral blood. This sequence was found in a human donor in good health. The CDR3 reads CATSRGRGVDQPQHF.